This T cell receptor (beta chain) was found in a study of blood T cell repertoires in COVID-19 (dated by TCRdb to the early 2020s). General notes on the study: The collaborator samples originated in the United States, Italy and Spain and spanned the acute and convalescent phases of COVID-19. The repertoires were released in a freely available public database meant as a resource for research on the immune response to SARS-CoV-2. The prospective study material was composed of cDNA or gDNA derived from T cells, B-cell-depleted T cells, or PBMCs. Sample metadata almost always included a de-identified subject ID, COVID-19 status, age in years and sex. The samples were drawn from the first 160 participants of the ongoing ImmuneRACE study and from about 1,200 subjects provided by 6 global collaborators. The dataset comprised deeply sampled blood TCRbeta repertoires from subjects exposed to, actively infected with, or recovered from COVID-19. Where available, HLA class I and class II types were obtained from metadata supplied by the sample provider rather than from assay-based typing. The investigation overall reported the following: The amount of clinical and demographic metadata varied by source and participant and was provided uncurated.

This clone was counted a single time. Its specific antigen is unknown. Base quality data are lacking; no much larger clone is found one base away. Whole blood was collected in K2EDTA tubes by collaborating institutions according to the institutions' own protocols. For TCRbeta analysis, collaborators shipped samples in one of three forms: frozen whole blood, isolated PBMCs, or DNA extracted from either of those sample types. TCRbeta CDR3 regions were amplified from genomic DNA by means of the immunoSEQ Assay, a bias-controlled multiplex PCR. The authors' pipeline ran thus. Within the assay, amplification of reference gene primers was used to estimate how many nucleated cells each sample contained. To quantify the absolute abundance of each unique TCRbeta CDR3 rearrangement, sequence reads were collapsed and filtered. Productive Simpson clonality was computed per sample as the square root of Simpson's diversity index over productive rearrangements. TCRdb holds this immuneACCESS table with in-frame rearrangements only. Some clones are missing; in checked studies, unresolved V genes explain under half, and the rest has no known cause. Clonal size and the V and J genes are those of that table, whereas D and trimming came from the DNA. In this sample the table shows some 120,000 clones, around 86% of which occur a single time. Approximately 5% of the sample lies in the top ten.

Trimming takes 4 bases from V and 10 bases from J, and the germline ends sit 24 bases apart. Based on the germline V gene, the CDR1 and CDR2 sequences are SGDLS and YYNGEE. The CDR3 sequence holds 16 residues, the cysteine and phenylalanine included. Only the CDR3 DNA stays, 48 bases, in frame from base 1. The sequencing sample was made of peripheral blood. The V and J genes are TRBV9 and TRBJ2-1; TRBD2 is a weak D gene call, 7 bases matching. This TCR was recovered from a human donor in a cohort sampled during active COVID-19. The nucleotide sequence is TGTGCCAGCAGCCCAAGGGGGGAGGCGGGAGTTGAGGAGCAGTTCTTC. This sequence encodes CASSPRGEAGVEEQFF. Here the CDR3 is joined to the reference TRBV9 and TRBJ2-1 genes, and the full variable domain is: DSGVTQTPKHLITATGQRVTLRCSPRSGDLSVYWYQQSLDQGLQFLIQYYNGEERAKGNILERFSAQQFPDLHSELNLSSLELGDSALYFCASSPRGEAGVEEQFFGPGTRLTVL.